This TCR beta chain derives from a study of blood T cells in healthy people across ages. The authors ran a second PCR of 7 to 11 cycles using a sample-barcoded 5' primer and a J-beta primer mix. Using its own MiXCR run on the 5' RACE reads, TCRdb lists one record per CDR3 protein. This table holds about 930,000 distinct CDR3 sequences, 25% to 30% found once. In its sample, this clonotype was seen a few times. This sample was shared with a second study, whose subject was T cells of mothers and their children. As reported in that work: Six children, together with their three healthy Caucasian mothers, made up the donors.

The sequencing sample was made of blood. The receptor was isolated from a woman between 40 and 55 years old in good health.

CDR3 bases: TGCGCCAGCAGCCAAGATCCCGGGACCCAAGTTTTGAGCTACACCTTC. This gives the protein CASSQDPGTQVLSYTF. This chain links TRBV4-1 with TRBJ1-2; tentatively, D is TRBD1 (5 bases). This CDR3 contains 16 residues. V shed 0 bases and J shed 9 bases, with 20 bases lying between them. Per germline, CDR1 MGHRA and CDR2 YSYEKL.